The source of this T cell receptor (beta chain) is a study of cytomegalovirus exposure and HLA in healthy donors. Study information: Prior work identified 120 million or so unique TCR beta sequences in approximately 180 million T cells. General study findings and limits: Prediction of most subjects' HLA-A and HLA-B alleles by TCR beta sequences was reportedly accurate. Reports credit the classifier with highly specific, highly sensitive diagnosis of cytomegalovirus status.

This CDR3 is built from 16 residues. Germline V CDR1 and CDR2: SGHTA, FQGNSA. V lost 3 bases and J 6 bases, leaving 17 bases between the germline ends. The PCR made use of 60 Vbeta and 13 Jbeta primers. The table came from immunoSEQ multiplex PCR; TCRdb's copy has only in-frame clones and leaves some out. The profile shows about 150,000 clones, about 60% of them singletons. Turning to this clone: Its specificity is not known.

This TCR came from a woman in her fifties or sixties in good health and CMV-seropositive. Sequencing used PBMCs. The chain uses TRBV7-2 and TRBJ2-2, with a tentative D call TRBD2 (6 bases). CDR3 loop: CASSFLSGVVAGELFF. The CDR3, as DNA: TGTGCCAGCAGCTTTTTATCGGGGGTGGTCGCCGGGGAGCTGTTTTTT.